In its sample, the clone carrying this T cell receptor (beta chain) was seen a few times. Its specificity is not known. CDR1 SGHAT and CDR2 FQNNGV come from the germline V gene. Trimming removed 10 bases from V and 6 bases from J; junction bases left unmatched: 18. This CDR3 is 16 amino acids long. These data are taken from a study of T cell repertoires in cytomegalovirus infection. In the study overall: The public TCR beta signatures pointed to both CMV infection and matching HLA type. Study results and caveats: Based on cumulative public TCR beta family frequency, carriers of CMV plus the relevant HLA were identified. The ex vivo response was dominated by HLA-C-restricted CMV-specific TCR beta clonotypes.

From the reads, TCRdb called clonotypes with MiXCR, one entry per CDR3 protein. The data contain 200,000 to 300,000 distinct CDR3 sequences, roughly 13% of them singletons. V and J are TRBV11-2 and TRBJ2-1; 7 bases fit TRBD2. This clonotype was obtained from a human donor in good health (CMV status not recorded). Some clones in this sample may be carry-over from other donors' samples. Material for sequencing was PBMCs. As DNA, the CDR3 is TGTGCCACCGAGGCGGGGGAGACCCTACTGTCCAATGAGCAGTTCTTC. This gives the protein CATEAGETLLSNEQFF.